The 11 T cell receptor beta chains given below trace back to one sample, sequenced in a study of T-cell memory formation after mild COVID-19. TCRdb processed the 5' RACE reads anew with MiXCR; each CDR3 protein has one entry. The data show 270,000 or so distinct CDR3 sequences, over 15% seen once. Sample: PBMCs or a T cell subset sorted from them (not recorded which). The receptor set was obtained from a man younger than 35 who had mild COVID-19 (a few samples of this study predate the infection). Cell type and time point are not known.

The chain recombines TRBV10-3 with TRBJ2-3, with 10 bases fitting TRBD1. The germline gives CDR1 ENHRY, CDR2 SYGVKD. V trimming: 2 bases; J trimming: 4 bases; junction bases outside the gene matches: 6. The CDR3 extends over 16 amino acids. This chain's CDR3 is CAISEPGQGSADTQYF. CDR3 nucleotides: TGTGCCATCAGTGAGCCGGGACAGGGGTCGGCAGATACGCAGTATTTT.

This clonotype has just a few counts. The genes are TRBV28 and TRBJ2-4; TRBD1 aligns across 10 bases. This CDR3 is 19 amino acids long. J lost 0 bases, V lost 6 bases, and 14 bases had no gene match. Germline CDR1 MDHEN, CDR2 SYDVKM. CDR3 bases: TGTGCCAGCAGAAATCGACAGGGGGCCCTAAAGCTAGCCAAAAACATTCAGTACTTC. It specifies CASRNRQGALKLAKNIQYF.

This clonotype was seen more than once but under ten times. The chain uses TRBV7-9 and TRBJ2-7; D gene unclear. Germline lookup yields CDR1 SEHNR and CDR2 FQNEAQ (reference sequence). The germline V and J ends were trimmed by 5 bases and 0 bases, with 11 bases remaining between them. The CDR3 has 14 amino acids. The CDR3 DNA reads as TGTGCCAGCAGCGCCGCTATGACCTCCTACGAGCAGTACGTC. Translation: CASSAAMTSYEQYV.

This chain uses TRBV9 with TRBJ1-2, with unresolved D. The CDR3 runs 13 residues. CDR1 is SGDLS, CDR2 YYNGEE, per germline. Between the trimmed V and J ends, which lost 3 bases and 8 bases, there was a span of 14 bases. The CDR3: CASSDDLLAGYTF. The DNA of the CDR3 is TGTGCCAGCAGCGATGATTTACTCGCCGGCTACACCTTC.

This chain connects TRBV20-1 to TRBJ1-5; a weak D match, TRBD1 (6 bases). Germline V lookup: CDR1 DFQATT, CDR2 SNEGSKA (reference sequence). The CDR3 spans 13 residues. Trimming took 7 bases from V and 9 from J, leaving 19 bases between them. The DNA of the CDR3 is TGCAGTGTACCTCGGGGGGGCGGGCGGCCCCAGCATTTT. This encodes CSVPRGGGRPQHF.

The rearrangement links TRBV19 to TRBJ2-2; no definite D call. Germline CDR1 is LNHDA and CDR2 is SQIVND (reference sequence). The length of the CDR3 is 14 residues. V dropped 3 bases and J dropped 5 bases, with 10 bases sitting between them. CDR3 DNA sequence: TGTGCCAGTAGTATGAGTCGGGCGACCGGGGAGCTGTTTTTT. This encodes CASSMSRATGELFF.

The chain employs TRBV14 and TRBJ2-7; 12 nucleotides match TRBD1. Germline CDR1 is SGHDN and CDR2 is FVKESK. The trim removed 3 bases at V and 6 bases at J, leaving 3 bases unmatched. The CDR3 consists of 14 residues. CDR3 in amino acids: CASSQGQGAVEQYV. DNA for the CDR3: TGTGCCAGCAGCCAGGGACAGGGGGCGGTCGAGCAGTACGTC.

The table lists this clonotype with a few counts. The J gene is TRBJ2-7, the V gene TRBV4-2; D not resolved. Trimming removed 2 bases from V and 7 bases from J, with 12 bases in between. The germline V gene has CDR1 LGHNA and CDR2 YNFKEQ. The CDR3 is 13 amino acids. CDR3: CASSQLDGIEQYF. The CDR3 nucleotides are TGTGCCAGCAGCCAACTAGACGGAATAGAGCAGTACTTC.

V is TRBV7-2 and J is TRBJ2-2, with a possible D match to TRBD2 (7 bases). The V gene lost 3 bases and the J gene lost 4 bases, with 12 bases spanning the gap. Germline V lookup: CDR1 SGHTA, CDR2 FQGNSA. The CDR3 totals 15 residues. The chain's CDR3 is CASSFRRGLTGELFF. CDR3 bases: TGTGCCAGCAGCTTTAGGCGGGGGCTCACCGGGGAGCTGTTTTTT.

The V gene is TRBV5-1, the J gene TRBJ1-2; no reliable D call. Per germline, CDR1 SGHRS and CDR2 YFSETQ. The CDR3 is 14 residues long. The V end lost 0 bases, the J end lost 8 bases, and 14 bases lay between the germline ends. CDR3 coding DNA: TGCGCCAGCAGCTTGGCCGGCGGGATTGGGGGCTACACCTTC. Amino acid sequence: CASSLAGGIGGYTF. Drawing the rest from reference TRBV5-1 and TRBJ1-2, the complete variable domain is KAGVTQTPRYLIKTRGQQVTLSCSPISGHRSVSWYQQTPGQGLQFLFEYFSETQRNKGNFPGRFSGRQFSNSRSEMNVSTLELGDSALYLCASSLAGGIGGYTFGSGTRLTVV.

This clonotype has just a few counts. The chain employs TRBV7-2 and TRBJ1-2, with D perhaps TRBD1 (5 bases). Trimming stripped 1 base from V and 8 bases from J, with 14 bases between. The CDR3 runs 14 residues. Looked up from germline, CDR1 is SGHTA and CDR2 is FQGNSA. CDR3: CASSLGGGMTGYTF. Written as DNA, the CDR3 is TGTGCCAGCAGCTTAGGTGGGGGTATGACGGGCTACACCTTC.